This is a list of T cell receptor beta chains from one sample in a study of cytomegalovirus exposure and HLA in healthy donors. The protocol was immunoSEQ multiplex PCR, while the TCRdb copy is restricted to in-frame clones and leaves out a portion. The data show over 200,000 clones, around 87% seen once. Material for sequencing was PBMCs. The source of these receptors is a young woman in good health and CMV-seropositive. CDR3s include the opening cysteine and the closing phenylalanine or tryptophan. A D gene is named only where the DNA matches it firmly. Rows may omit the clone size; those that give it use once, few, many or a size class.

J | size | V | D | CDR3 | DNA
TRBJ2-1 | once | TRBV27 | . | CASSSAGGEQFF | TGTGCCAGCAGTTCCGCAGGGGGGGAGCAGTTCTTC
TRBJ2-3 | . | TRBV11-3 | TRBD2 | CASSLGDYADTQYF | TGTGCCAGCAGCTTAGGGGACTACGCAGATACGCAGTATTTT
TRBJ2-1 | . | TRBV30 | TRBD2 | CAWSGGLAAYNEQFF | TGTGCCTGGAGTGGTGGTCTAGCGGCCTACAATGAGCAGTTCTTC
TRBJ1-1 | once | TRBV7-2 | . | CASSFQGIGDTEAFF | TGTGCCAGCAGCTTTCAGGGAATCGGTGACACTGAAGCTTTCTTT
TRBJ1-4 | . | TRBV28 | TRBD1 | CASRGRTGRLTTNEKLFF | TGTGCCAGCAGGGGACGGACAGGTCGGCTTACAACTAATGAAAAACTGTTTTTT
TRBJ1-1 | . | TRBV27 | . | CASSLTSGMNTEAFF | TGTGCCAGCAGTTTAACTTCCGGGATGAACACTGAAGCTTTCTTT
TRBJ2-1 | . | TRBV14 | TRBD1 | CASSQGTGGGNEQFF | TGTGCCAGCAGCCAAGGGACAGGCGGTGGGAATGAGCAGTTCTTC
TRBJ1-1 | . | TRBV7-9 | . | CASSARAGGRTEAFF | TGTGCCAGCAGCGCAAGAGCAGGAGGGCGGACTGAAGCTTTCTTT
TRBJ2-2 | . | TRBV28 | TRBD2 | CASSHRTSGSGTGELFF | TGTGCCAGCAGTCACCGGACTAGCGGGAGTGGGACCGGGGAGCTGTTTTTT
TRBJ2-7 | . | TRBV4-1 | . | CASSQDGTEEGYEQYF | TGCGCCAGCAGCCAAGATGGCACGGAGGAGGGCTACGAGCAGTACTTC
TRBJ1-2 | once | TRBV23-1 | TRBD1 | CASMSDRGRSGYGYTF | TGCGCCAGCATGTCAGACAGGGGGCGGTCGGGCTATGGCTACACCTTC
TRBJ2-7 | . | TRBV19 | . | CASSAPQDYGEQYF | TGTGCCAGTAGTGCGCCGCAGGACTACGGCGAGCAGTACTTC
TRBJ1-1 | few | TRBV29-1 | . | CSVFPLLRPGAFF | TGCAGCGTTTTCCCCTTGTTGAGACCGGGAGCTTTCTTT
TRBJ2-2 | . | TRBV27 | TRBD2 | CASSSPGETGGIRELFF | TGTGCCAGCAGTTCCCCCGGGGAAACGGGAGGGATCCGGGAGCTGTTTTTT
TRBJ1-4 | once | TRBV9 | TRBD1 | CASSTSGQGFEKLFF | TGTGCCAGCAGCACATCGGGACAGGGTTTCGAAAAACTGTTTTTT
TRBJ2-1 | . | TRBV2 | . | CASSEVQLARDNEQFF | TGTGCCAGCAGTGAAGTTCAGTTAGCTAGAGACAATGAGCAGTTCTTC